The subject of this entry is one T cell receptor (beta chain). Under the authors' procedure: Estimated nucleated cell counts came from reference gene primer amplification. The data were produced by immunoSEQ multiplex PCR, yet TCRdb's version contains in-frame clones alone and is incomplete. The DNA gave D and trimming, while V, J and clone size come from that table. The table has under 35,000 clones, around 84% seen once. The ends were cut back, 5 bases at V and 7 bases at J, with 12 bases in the middle. Per the germline V gene, CDR1 is SGHAT and CDR2 is FQNNGV. The length of the CDR3 is 12 residues. The sample is drawn from a study of blood T cell repertoires in COVID-19. In the study overall: Both acute and convalescent COVID-19 samples were obtained from the United States, Italy and Spain.

This TCR derives from a man of 80 years or more with acute or convalescent COVID-19. Sequenced input: peripheral blood. The V call is TRBV11-2, the J call TRBJ2-7; tentative D call: TRBD1 (6 bases). The CDR3 DNA reads as TGTGCCAGCAGCGTAGCAGGGGTTGAGCAGTACTTC. Protein product: CASSVAGVEQYF.